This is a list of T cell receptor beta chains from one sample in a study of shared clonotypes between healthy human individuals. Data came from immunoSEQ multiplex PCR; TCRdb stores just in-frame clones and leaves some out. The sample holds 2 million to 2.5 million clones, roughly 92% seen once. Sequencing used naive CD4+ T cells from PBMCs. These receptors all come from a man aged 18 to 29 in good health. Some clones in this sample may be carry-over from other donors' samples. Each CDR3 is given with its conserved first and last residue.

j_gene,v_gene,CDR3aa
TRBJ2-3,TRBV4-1,CASSPGQSDTQYF
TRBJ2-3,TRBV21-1,CASSKVGQGACDTQYF
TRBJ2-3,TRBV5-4,CASSFRTGEGDTQYF
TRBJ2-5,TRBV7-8,CASSKRTPKAETQYF
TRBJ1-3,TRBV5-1,CASSPGLASGNTIYF
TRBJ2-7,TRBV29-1,CSVTRDLRDEQYF
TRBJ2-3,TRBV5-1,CASSLVGGPRGTDTQYF
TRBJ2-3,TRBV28,CASSELAGVPRVDTQYF
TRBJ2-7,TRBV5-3,CARSFSSGKGSYEQYF
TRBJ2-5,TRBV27,CASSLFPLYQETQYF
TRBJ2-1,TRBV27,CASLSIGAHKNNEQFF
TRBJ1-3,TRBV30,CAWTQGSGSGNTIYF
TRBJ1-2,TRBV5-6,CASSSLTGPTDYGYTF
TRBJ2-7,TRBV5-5,CASSGRASGSEQYF
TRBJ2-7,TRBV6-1,CASIFSGVGYEQYF
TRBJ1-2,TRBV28,CASSYNRGGYGYTF
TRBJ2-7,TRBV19,CASMQFPGQSYEQYF
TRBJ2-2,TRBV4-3,CASSQDDRFANTGELFF
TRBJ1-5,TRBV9,CASSPEGGQPQHF
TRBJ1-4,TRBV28,CASTPQGTTNEKLFF
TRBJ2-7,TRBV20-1,CSASSNEQYF
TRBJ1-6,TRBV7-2,CASSLDSGSSPLHF
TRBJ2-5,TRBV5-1,CASSSKGQETQYF
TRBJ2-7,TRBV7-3,CASSLNSGAYEQYF
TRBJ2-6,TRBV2,CASSERGKVGANVLTF
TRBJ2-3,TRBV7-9,CASRGWDTPSTDTQYF
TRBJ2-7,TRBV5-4,CASSLGGTSGEQYF
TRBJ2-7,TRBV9,CASRPSGSYEQYF
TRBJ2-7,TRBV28,CASSPPGQTINYEQYF
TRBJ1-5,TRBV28,CASSSGTGYQPQHF
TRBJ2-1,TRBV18,CASSPPASGMYNEQFF